One sample yielded the 7 T cell receptor beta chains listed below, sequenced in a study of Ad26.COV2.S vaccination and SARS-CoV-2 variants. Treatment reported: around 19 received Ad26.COV2.S at low or high dose, single or two shots; 5 received placebo; per-sample allocation not given. Specimens were obtained on day 63 following the first vaccine or placebo injection. Sequencing was performed with immunoSEQ multiplex PCR; in TCRdb, only in-frame clones are kept and a portion is missing. In the table there are roughly 700,000 clones, roughly 90% of which are singletons. This specimen consisted of peripheral blood, obtained in a trial of Ad26.COV2.S vaccine versus placebo. Receptors originate from a person aged 18-65 years who received the Ad26.COV2.S COVID-19 vaccine or a placebo.

The chain carries TRBV4-1 and TRBJ2-3; no firm D call. V gave up 0 bases and J gave up 11 bases, with 12 bases separating them. The CDR3 contains 13 residues. Germline V gives CDR1 MGHRA, CDR2 YSYEKL. In DNA form, the CDR3 reads TGCGCCAGCAGCCAAGATGGTGGGATCCAGCAGTATTTT. It encodes CASSQDGGIQQYF.

CDR3: CAGRPRTGRSGYTF. The DNA for the CDR3 is TGTGCCGGACGACCAAGGACAGGGCGCTCTGGCTACACCTTC. The gene calls are TRBV2 and TRBJ1-2; 8 bases match TRBD1. In germline, CDR1 is SNHLY, CDR2 FYNNEI. The CDR3 totals 14 residues. With 11 bases clipped from V and 7 bases from J, the junction kept 15 bases outside the gene matches.

This chain joins TRBV7-8 and TRBJ2-4; the match to TRBD2 covers 11 bases. Germline V gives CDR1 SGHVS, CDR2 FQNEAQ. Losses at the gene ends were 5 bases for V and 6 bases for J; bases not matched to a gene: 6. The CDR3 length is 15 residues. The CDR3 bases are TGTGCCAGCAGCCCCGGGACTAGCGGCCTAAACATTCAGTACTTC. Translation gives CASSPGTSGLNIQYF. Full variable domain (missing parts from reference TRBV7-8 and TRBJ2-4): GAGVSQSPRYKVAKRGQDVALRCDPISGHVSLFWYQQALGQGPEFLTYFQNEAQLDKSGLPSDRFFAERPEGSVSTLKIQRTQQEDSAVYLCASSPGTSGLNIQYFGAGTRLSVL.

This clone was detected a few times. The genes are TRBV3-1 (or the pseudogene TRBV3-2) and TRBJ2-1, with D perhaps being TRBD1 or TRBD2 (5 bases each). Trimming removed 1 base from V and 1 base from J, with 23 bases in between. Germline assignment: CDR1 LGHDT and CDR2 YNNKEL (reference sequence). The CDR3 has 20 amino acids. Here the CDR3 DNA reads TGTGCCAGCAGCCAAGTGAGGGGATTTTCGGTACAGACTTCCTACAATGAGCAGTTCTTC. Translation gives CASSQVRGFSVQTSYNEQFF.

This clone appeared a single time. The CDR3 nucleotides are TGTGCCAGCAGACTCCAGGACACCGGGGAGCTGTTTTTT. Its protein product is CASRLQDTGELFF. The V call is TRBV12-3 or TRBV12-4, the J call TRBJ2-2; D not certain. This CDR3 comprises 13 residues. V was clipped by 6 bases and J by 3 bases, with 8 bases between them.

Details on this clone: One base away lies a much larger clone, so this may be a sequencing read error. The J gene is TRBJ1-2, the V gene TRBV19; TRBD1 aligns across 7 bases. CDR3 length: 13 amino acids. Germline CDR1 reads LNHDA; CDR2 reads SQIVND (reference sequence). V was clipped by 5 bases and J by 3 bases; unmatched bases: 3. The CDR3 spells CASSSGQDYGYTF. CDR3 in DNA: TGTGCCAGTAGTTCCGGACAGGACTATGGCTACACCTTC.

This clone was counted a single time. The chain employs TRBV7-3 and TRBJ2-7; D unclear. The CDR3 consists of 13 residues. V was shortened by 0 bases and J by 5 bases, with 8 bases between the two germline ends. The germline CDR1 and CDR2 sequences are SGHTA and FQGTGA. The CDR3 nucleotides read TGTGCCAGCAGCTTAACGCGTCTTGACGAGCAGTACTTC. As protein: CASSLTRLDEQYF.